This TCR beta chain was identified during a study of technical replicates of blood from a handful of donors. This clone appeared a single time. Sequencing used immunoSEQ multiplex PCR; TCRdb keeps in-frame clones, though not all of them. The table records tens of thousands of clones, approximately 89% of them present only once. There are 15 residues in the CDR3. The trim removed 1 base at V and 7 bases at J, leaving 6 bases unmatched. The germline gives CDR1 SGHTA, CDR2 FQGNSA. The chain combines TRBV7-2 with TRBJ2-1; 8 bases agree with TRBD2. The TCR comes from a human donor in good health. Some clones in this sample may be carry-over from other donors' samples. Sequencing was done on a sample of PBMCs. The CDR3 loop reads CASSLDGGAWNEQFF. CDR3 in DNA: TGTGCCAGCAGCTTAGACGGGGGGGCTTGGAATGAGCAGTTCTTC. Supplemented by reference TRBV7-2 and TRBJ2-1, the full variable domain reads GAGVSQSPSNKVTEKGKDVELRCDPISGHTALYWYRQSLGQGLEFLIYFQGNSAPDKSGLPSDRFSAERTGGSVSTLTIQRTQQEDSAVYLCASSLDGGAWNEQFFGPGTRLTVL.